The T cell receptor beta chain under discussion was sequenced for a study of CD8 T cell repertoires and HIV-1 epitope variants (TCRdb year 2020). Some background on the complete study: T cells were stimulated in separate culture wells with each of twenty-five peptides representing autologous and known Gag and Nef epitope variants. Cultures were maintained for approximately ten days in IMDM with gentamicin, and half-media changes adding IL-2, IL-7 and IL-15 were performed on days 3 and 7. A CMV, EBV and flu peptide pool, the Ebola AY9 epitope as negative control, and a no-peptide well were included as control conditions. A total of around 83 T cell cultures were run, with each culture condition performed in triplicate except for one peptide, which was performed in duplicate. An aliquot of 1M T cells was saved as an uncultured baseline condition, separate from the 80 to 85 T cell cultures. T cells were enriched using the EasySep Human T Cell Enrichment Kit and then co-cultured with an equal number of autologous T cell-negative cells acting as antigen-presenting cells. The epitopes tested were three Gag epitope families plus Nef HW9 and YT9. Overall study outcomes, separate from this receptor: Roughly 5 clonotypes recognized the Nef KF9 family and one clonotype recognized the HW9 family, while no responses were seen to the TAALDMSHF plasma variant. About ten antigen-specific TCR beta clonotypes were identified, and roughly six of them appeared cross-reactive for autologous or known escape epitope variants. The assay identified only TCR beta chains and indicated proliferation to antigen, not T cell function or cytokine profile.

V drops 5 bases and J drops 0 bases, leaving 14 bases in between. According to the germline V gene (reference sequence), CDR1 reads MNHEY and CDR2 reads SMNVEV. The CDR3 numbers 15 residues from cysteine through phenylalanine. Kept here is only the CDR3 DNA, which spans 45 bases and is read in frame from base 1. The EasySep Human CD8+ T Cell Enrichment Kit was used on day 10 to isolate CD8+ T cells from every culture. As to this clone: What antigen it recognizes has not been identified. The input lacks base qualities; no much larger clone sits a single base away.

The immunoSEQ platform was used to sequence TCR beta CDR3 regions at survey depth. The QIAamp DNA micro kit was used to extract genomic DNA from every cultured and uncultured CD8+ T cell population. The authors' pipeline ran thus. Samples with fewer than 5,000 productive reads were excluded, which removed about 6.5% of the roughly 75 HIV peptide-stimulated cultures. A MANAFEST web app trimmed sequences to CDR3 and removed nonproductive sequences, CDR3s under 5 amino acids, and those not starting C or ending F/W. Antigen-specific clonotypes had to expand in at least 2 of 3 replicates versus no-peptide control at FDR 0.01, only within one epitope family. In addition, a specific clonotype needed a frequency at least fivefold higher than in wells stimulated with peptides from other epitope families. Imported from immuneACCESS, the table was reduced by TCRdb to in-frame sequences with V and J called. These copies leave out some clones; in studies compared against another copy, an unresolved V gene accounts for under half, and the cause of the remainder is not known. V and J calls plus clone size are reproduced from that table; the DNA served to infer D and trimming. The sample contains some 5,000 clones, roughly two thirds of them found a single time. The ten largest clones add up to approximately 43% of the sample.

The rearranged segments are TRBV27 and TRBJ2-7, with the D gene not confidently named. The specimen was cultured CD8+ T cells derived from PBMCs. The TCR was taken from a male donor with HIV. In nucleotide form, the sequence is TGTGCCAGCAGTCCCCCCGAGAAGGCCTCCTACGAGCAGTACTTC. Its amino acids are CASSPPEKASYEQYF.